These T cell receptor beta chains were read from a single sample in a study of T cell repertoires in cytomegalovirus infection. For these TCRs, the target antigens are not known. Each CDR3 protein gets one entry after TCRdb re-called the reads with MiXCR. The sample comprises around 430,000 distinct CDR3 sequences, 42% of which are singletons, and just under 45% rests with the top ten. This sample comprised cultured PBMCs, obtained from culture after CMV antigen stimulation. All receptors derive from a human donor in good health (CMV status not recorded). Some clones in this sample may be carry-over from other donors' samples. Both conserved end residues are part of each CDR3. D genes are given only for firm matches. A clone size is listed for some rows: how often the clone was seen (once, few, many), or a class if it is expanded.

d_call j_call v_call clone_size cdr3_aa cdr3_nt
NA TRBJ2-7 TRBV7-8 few CASSLGVRGPLKGQYF TGTGCCAGCAGCTTAGGGGTTAGGGGACCACTAAAGGGGCAGTACTTC
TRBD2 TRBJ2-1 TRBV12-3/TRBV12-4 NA CASSSGLAGAHEQFF TGTGCCAGCAGTTCTGGACTAGCGGGAGCCCATGAGCAGTTCTTC
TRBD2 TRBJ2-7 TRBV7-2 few CASSLVAGGLYEQYF TGTGCCAGCAGCTTAGTAGCGGGAGGTTTGTACGAGCAGTACTTC
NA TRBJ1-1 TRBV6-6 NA CASSLGEGHTEAFF TGTGCCAGCAGCCTGGGGGAGGGGCACACTGAAGCTTTCTTT
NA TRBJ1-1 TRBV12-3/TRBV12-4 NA CASSRAGRATEAFF TGTGCCAGCAGCCGTGCGGGCCGGGCCACTGAAGCTTTCTTT
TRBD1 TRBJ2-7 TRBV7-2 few CASSLEGQISYEQYF TGTGCCAGCAGCTTAGAGGGACAGATCTCCTACGAGCAGTACTTC
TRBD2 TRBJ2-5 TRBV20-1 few CSASPHSGSEETQYF TGCAGTGCTAGTCCTCATAGCGGGAGCGAGGAGACCCAGTACTTC
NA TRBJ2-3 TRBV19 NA CASMDFFFPDTQYF TGTGCCAGTATGGACTTCTTCTTCCCAGATACGCAGTATTTT
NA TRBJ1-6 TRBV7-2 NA CASSLMAENSPLHF TGTGCCAGCAGCTTAATGGCGGAAAATTCACCCCTCCACTTT
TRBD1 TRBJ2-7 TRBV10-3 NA CATVPTYRGQTYEQYF TGTGCCACCGTCCCCACATACAGGGGACAAACCTACGAGCAGTACTTC
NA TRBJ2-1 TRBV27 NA CASGAGTYNEQFF TGTGCCAGCGGCGCGGGAACCTACAATGAGCAGTTCTTC
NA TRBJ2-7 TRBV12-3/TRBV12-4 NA CATSIGLVYEQYF TGTGCCACCTCGATAGGGTTGGTGTACGAGCAGTACTTC
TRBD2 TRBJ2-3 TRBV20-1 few CSASLGGGLGDTQYF TGCAGTGCTAGCCTCGGGGGGGGCCTGGGAGATACGCAGTATTTT
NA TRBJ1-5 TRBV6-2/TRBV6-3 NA CASGPWGSNQPQHF TGTGCCAGCGGCCCTTGGGGGAGCAATCAGCCCCAGCATTTT
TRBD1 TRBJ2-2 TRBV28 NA CASRLPLRTGRTGELFF TGTGCCAGCAGATTACCTCTTAGGACAGGGCGCACCGGGGAGCTGTTTTTT
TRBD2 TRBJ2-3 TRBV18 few CASSLGLAGTTDTQYF TGTGCCAGCTCACTAGGACTAGCGGGAACCACAGATACGCAGTATTTT
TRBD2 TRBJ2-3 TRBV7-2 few CASSHSGGTDTQYF TGTGCCAGCAGCCACAGCGGGGGCACAGATACGCAGTATTTT
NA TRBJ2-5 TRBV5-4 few CASSPVDETQYF TGTGCCAGCAGCCCCGTTGACGAGACCCAGTACTTC
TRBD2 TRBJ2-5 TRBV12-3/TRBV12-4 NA CASSRIAGNPGVETQYF TGTGCCAGCAGTCGGATAGCGGGAAATCCCGGGGTAGAGACCCAGTACTTC
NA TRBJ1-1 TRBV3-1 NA CASSQGTVREAFF TGTGCCAGCAGCCAAGGGACGGTTCGGGAAGCTTTCTTT
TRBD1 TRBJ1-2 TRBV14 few CASSQVGQGPPYGYTF TGTGCCAGCAGCCAAGTGGGACAGGGTCCCCCGTATGGCTACACCTTC
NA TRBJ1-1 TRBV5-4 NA CASSLAGQGRNTEAFF TGTGCCAGCAGCTTGGCGGGGCAGGGGAGGAACACTGAAGCTTTCTTT
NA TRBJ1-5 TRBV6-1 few CASSAIIQPQHF TGTGCCAGCAGTGCGATTATACAGCCCCAGCATTTT
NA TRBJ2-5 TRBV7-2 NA CASSFGVGGAKQETQYF TGTGCCAGCAGCTTCGGGGTCGGGGGAGCAAAGCAAGAGACCCAGTACTTC
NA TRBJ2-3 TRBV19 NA CASSNRPADTQYF TGTGCCAGTAGCAATAGACCCGCAGATACGCAGTATTTT
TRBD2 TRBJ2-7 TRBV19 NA CASSPREGHAEQYF TGTGCCAGTAGTCCTCGGGAGGGGCACGCCGAGCAGTACTTC